This TCR beta chain originates from a study of control samples from healthy donors and cancer patients. Sequenced by immunoSEQ multiplex PCR; TCRdb stores in-frame clones only, minus some. The sample yields 150,000 to 200,000 clones, 70% to 90% seen once. Germline values: CDR1 SGHRS, CDR2 YFSETQ. The ends lost 2 bases at V and 2 bases at J; junction bases unmatched: 4. This CDR3 is 15 amino acids long. Sample: blood. The gene calls are TRBV5-1 and TRBJ2-1, with 7 bases matching TRBD1. This sequence was found in a man aged 30-40 years in good health. CDR3 coding DNA: TGCGCCAGCAGCTTACGGCAGGGGGCCTACAATGAGCAGTTCTTC. Residues: CASSLRQGAYNEQFF.